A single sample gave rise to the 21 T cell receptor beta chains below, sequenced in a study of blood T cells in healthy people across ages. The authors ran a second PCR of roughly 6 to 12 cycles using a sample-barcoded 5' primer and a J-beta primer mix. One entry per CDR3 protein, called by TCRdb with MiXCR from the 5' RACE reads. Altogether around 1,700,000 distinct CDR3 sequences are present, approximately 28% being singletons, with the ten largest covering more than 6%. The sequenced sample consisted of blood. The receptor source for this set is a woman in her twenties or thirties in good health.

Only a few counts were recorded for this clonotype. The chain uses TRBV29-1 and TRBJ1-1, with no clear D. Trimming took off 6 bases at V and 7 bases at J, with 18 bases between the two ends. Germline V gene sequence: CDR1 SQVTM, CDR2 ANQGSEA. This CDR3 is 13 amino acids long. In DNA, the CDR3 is TGCAGCGTGGGGAACCGGGAGGCTAGTGAAGCTTTCTTT. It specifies CSVGNREASEAFF.

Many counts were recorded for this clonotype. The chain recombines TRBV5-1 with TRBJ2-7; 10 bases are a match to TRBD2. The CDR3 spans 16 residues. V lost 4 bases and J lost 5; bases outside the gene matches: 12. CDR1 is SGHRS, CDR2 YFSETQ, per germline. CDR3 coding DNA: TGCGCCAGCAGCCCCTGGATTAGCGGGGGGACAGACGAGCAGTACTTC. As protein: CASSPWISGGTDEQYF.

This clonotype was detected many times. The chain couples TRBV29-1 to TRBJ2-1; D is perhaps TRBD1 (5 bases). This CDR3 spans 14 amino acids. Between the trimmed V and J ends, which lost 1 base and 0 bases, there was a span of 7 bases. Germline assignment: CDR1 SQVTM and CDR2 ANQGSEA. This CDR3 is CSVEGRVSYNEQFF. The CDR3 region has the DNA TGCAGCGTTGAAGGCAGGGTCTCCTACAATGAGCAGTTCTTC.

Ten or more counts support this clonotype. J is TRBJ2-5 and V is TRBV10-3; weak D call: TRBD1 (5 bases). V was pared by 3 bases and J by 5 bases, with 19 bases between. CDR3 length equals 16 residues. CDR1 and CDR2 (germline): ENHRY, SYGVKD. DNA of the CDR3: TGTGCCATCAGTGATACACAGGTGAACCTCAGGGAGACCCAGTACTTC. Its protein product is CAISDTQVNLRETQYF.

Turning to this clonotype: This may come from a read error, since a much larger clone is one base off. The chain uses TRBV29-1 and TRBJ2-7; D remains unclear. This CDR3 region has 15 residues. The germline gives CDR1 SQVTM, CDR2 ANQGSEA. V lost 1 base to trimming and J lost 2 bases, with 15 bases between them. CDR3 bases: TGCAGCGTTGAAGGGGTTTCCCTGGGAACCTACGAGCAGTACTTC. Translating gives CSVEGVSLGTYEQYF.

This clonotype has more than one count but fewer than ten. CDR3 sequence: CASRVLAGGFWKSDTQYF. The DNA for the CDR3 is TGTGCCAGCAGGGTCCTAGCGGGGGGGTTTTGGAAGTCCGATACGCAGTATTTT. V gene TRBV2 combines with J gene TRBJ2-3; 12 nucleotides agree with TRBD2. Germline V gives CDR1 SNHLY, CDR2 FYNNEI. The V segment lost 6 bases and the J segment 6 bases; nucleotides outside the gene matches: 16. The CDR3 spans 18 residues.

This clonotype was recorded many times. CDR3 sequence reads: CASSPRQGTNYGYTF. DNA of the CDR3: TGCGCCAGCAGCCCGAGACAGGGGACTAACTATGGCTACACCTTC. This sequence joins TRBV5-1 and TRBJ1-2; 8 bases are shared with TRBD1. V trimming: 4 bases; J trimming: 0 bases; junction bases outside the gene matches: 5. CDR1 is SGHRS and CDR2 is YFSETQ in the germline V gene. The CDR3 is 15 residues long.

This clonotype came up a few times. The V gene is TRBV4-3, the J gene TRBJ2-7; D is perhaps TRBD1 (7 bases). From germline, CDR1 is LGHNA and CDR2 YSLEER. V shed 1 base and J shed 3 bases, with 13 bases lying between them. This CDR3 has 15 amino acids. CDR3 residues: CASSQGGQGGYEQYF. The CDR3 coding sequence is TGCGCCAGCAGCCAAGGCGGGCAGGGGGGCTACGAGCAGTACTTC.

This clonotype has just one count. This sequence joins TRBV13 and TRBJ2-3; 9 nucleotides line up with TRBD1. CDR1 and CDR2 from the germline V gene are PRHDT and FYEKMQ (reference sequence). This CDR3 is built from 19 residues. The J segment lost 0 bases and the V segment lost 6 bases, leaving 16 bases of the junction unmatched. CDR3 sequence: CASRDRGGGRASSTDTQYF. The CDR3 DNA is TGTGCCAGCAGGGACAGGGGCGGCGGGAGAGCCTCGAGCACAGATACGCAGTATTTT. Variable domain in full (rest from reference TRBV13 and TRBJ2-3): AAGVIQSPRHLIKEKRETATLKCYPIPRHDTVYWYQQGPGQDPQFLISFYEKMQSDKGSIPDRFSAQQFSDYHSELNMSSLELGDSALYFCASRDRGGGRASSTDTQYFGPGTRLTVL.

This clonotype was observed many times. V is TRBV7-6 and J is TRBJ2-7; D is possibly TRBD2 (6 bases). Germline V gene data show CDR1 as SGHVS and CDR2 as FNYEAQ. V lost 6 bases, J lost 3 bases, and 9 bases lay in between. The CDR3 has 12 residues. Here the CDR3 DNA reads TGTGCCAGCAGTTCGGACTACTACGAGCAGTACTTC. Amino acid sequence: CASSSDYYEQYF.

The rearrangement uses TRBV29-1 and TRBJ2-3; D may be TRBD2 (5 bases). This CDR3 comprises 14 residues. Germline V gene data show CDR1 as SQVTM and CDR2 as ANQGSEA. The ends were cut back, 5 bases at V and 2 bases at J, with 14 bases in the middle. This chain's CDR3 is CSVLKADHTDTQYF. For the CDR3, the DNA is TGCAGCGTTCTAAAAGCGGACCACACAGATACGCAGTATTTT.

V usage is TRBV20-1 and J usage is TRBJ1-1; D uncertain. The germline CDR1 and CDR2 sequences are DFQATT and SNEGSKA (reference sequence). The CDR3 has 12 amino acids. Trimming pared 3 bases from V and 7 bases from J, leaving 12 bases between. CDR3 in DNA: TGCAGTGCTAGGGGAGTCGACGGTGAAGCTTTCTTT. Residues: CSARGVDGEAFF.

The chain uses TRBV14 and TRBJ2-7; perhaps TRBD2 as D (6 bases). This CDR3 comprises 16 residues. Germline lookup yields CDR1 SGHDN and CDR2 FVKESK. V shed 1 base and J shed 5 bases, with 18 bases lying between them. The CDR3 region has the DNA TGTGCCAGCAGCCAAGTAGGTTTTGGGGGGACCCACGAGCAGTACTTC. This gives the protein CASSQVGFGGTHEQYF.

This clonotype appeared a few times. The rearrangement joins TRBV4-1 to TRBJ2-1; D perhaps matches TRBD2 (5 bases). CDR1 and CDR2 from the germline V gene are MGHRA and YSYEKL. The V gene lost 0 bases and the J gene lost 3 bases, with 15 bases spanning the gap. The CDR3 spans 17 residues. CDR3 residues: CASSQESGVSLYNEQFF. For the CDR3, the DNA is TGCGCCAGCAGCCAAGAATCCGGGGTAAGCCTCTACAATGAGCAGTTCTTC.

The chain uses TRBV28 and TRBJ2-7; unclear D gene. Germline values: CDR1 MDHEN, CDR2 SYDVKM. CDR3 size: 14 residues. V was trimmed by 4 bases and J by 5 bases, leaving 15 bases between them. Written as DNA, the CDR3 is TGTGCCAGCAGTTCCCAACCCCCCGGGCACGAGCAGTACTTC. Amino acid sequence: CASSSQPPGHEQYF.

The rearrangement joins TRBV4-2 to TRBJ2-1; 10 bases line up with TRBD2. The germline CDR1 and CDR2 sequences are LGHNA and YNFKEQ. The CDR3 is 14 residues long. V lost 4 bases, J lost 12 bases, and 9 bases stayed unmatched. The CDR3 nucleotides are TGTGCCAGCAGCCGGACCCTACTAGCGGGATGGCAGTTCTTC. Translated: CASSRTLLAGWQFF.

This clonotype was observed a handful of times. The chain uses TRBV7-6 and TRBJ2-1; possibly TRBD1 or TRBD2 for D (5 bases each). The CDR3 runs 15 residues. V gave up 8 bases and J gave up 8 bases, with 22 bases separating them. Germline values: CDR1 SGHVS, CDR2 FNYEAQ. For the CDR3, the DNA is TGTGCCAGCGGCCAAACCGGGACCACCGCTCATGAGCAGTTCTTC. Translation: CASGQTGTTAHEQFF.

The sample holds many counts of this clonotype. The CDR3: CASSLLAGTQYF. The CDR3 nucleotides read TGTGCCAGCAGCTTATTAGCCGGGACCCAGTACTTC. The V call is TRBV7-2, the J call TRBJ2-5, with D hard to call. This CDR3 has 12 amino acids. CDR1 and CDR2 from the germline V gene are SGHTA and FQGNSA. The V end was cut by 2 bases, the J end by 7 bases, with 8 bases between.

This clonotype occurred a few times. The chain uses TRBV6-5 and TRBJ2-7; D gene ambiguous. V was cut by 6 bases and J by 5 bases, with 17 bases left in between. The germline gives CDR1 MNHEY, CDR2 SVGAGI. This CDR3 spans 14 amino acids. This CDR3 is CASSLRSWIDEQYF. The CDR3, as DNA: TGTGCCAGCAGCCTCCGCAGCTGGATAGACGAGCAGTACTTC.

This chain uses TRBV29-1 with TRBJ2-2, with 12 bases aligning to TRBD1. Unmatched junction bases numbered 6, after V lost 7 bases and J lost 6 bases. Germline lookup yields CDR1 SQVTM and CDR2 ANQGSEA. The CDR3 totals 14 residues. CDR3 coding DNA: TGCAGCGCGATGGGACAGGGGGCCGCCGGGGAGCTGTTTTTT. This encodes CSAMGQGAAGELFF.

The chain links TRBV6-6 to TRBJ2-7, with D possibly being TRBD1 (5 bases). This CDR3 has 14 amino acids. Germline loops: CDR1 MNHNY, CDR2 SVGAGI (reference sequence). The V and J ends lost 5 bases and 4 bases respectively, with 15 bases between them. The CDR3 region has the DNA TGTGCCAGCAGTAGTTACCAGGGAAGGTACGAGCAGTACTTC. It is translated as CASSSYQGRYEQYF.